This T cell receptor beta chain was retrieved from a study of regulatory T cells in long-lasting Graves disease (dated by TCRdb to the early 2020s). Regarding the research as a whole: Persistent Graves' disease was defined as persistently positive TSH receptor autoantibodies together with antithyroid drug treatment for over 5 years. A total of 35 or so samples were covered by TCR sequencing, comprising some 13 persistent and around 20 newly diagnosed Graves' disease patients. Antithyroid drugs had been taken for around 9.8 years on average by persistent Graves' disease patients in the clinical cohort. The study was registered as a clinical trial and conducted in China. This study used TCR sequencing and RNA sequencing of peripheral blood to compare persistent Graves' disease patients against newly diagnosed Graves' disease patients.

Reading from cysteine to phenylalanine, the CDR3 counts 13 amino acids. The read is trimmed to its CDR3 DNA, 39 bases read in frame from base 1. CDR1 and CDR2 are read off the germline V gene as MDHEN and SYDVKM. V lost 3 bases and J lost 1 base; the stretch between them is 7 bases long. Many counts were recorded for this clonotype. Its antigen is unknown. Base-call qualities are not available, and no considerably larger clone is one nucleotide away. The label giving this sample's time point can be read as: persistent/refractory GD, antithyroid drugs over 5 years with positive TRAb. RNA was extracted from PBMCs in TRIzol for both TCR sequencing and RNA sequencing. The diagnosis of Graves' disease was made according to American Thyroid Association guidelines. The patients came from an endocrinology department in Xi'an, China. Each patient gave 7.5 to 10 milliliters of peripheral blood, collected in an EDTA anticoagulant tube. PBMCs were isolated by Ficoll Paque Plus density gradient separation without further T cell sorting. An Agilent 2100 Bioanalyzer and agarose gel were used to check RNA quality, and a NanoDrop 2000 was used to measure RNA concentration.

The paper as a whole reports these results and caveats: Peripheral blood alone was examined, since thyroid tissue, which constituted the primary lesion, could not be accessed. Patients with persistent disease shared more public clonotypes (fewer than 3,000) than newly diagnosed patients did (approximately 970). TRBV28, TRBJ1-2 and TRBJ2-5 were preferentially used in persistent disease, while TRBV20-1 and TRBJ2-1 were favored in newly diagnosed disease. Lower TCR Shannon entropy and fewer highly expanded clones were observed in persistent Graves' disease patients than in newly diagnosed patients, which suggested clonal expansion. Only the TCR beta chain was sequenced and analyzed. The authors noted that the small sample size was a limitation that may lower accuracy.

The protocol used for the library was multiplex PCR. Sequencing was carried out with an Illumina HiSeq 4000. iRepertoire HTBI primers and Arm-PCR amplification of CDR3 regions were used to construct TCR beta libraries. PCR products were gel purified before sequencing. Regarding the original processing steps: Gene usage analysis of CDR3 amino acid clonotypes relied on the approximately 60 TRBV and over 13 TRBJ segments identified across samples. Filtered high-quality paired reads were merged into contigs using COPE and FqMerger. BLAST was used to align contigs to IMGT TRBV, TRBD and TRBJ reference genes, and CDR3 was defined according to IMGT. Highly expanded clones were defined as clonotypes with a frequency above 0.1%. Shannon entropy served as the measure of repertoire diversity, while the Gini coefficient captured V-J evenness. A clonotype found in more than one individual was treated as public. The raw public reads went through TCRdb reprocessing: fastp at Q25, MiXCR clone calling, in-frame beta chains kept. Every CDR3 protein is listed once, alongside the most common genes and DNA of its rows. None of the V and J calls come from the authors' own analysis; TCRdb made them. This sample gives about 660,000 distinct CDR3 sequences in total; around 32% of them show up just once. The top ten constitute about two fifths of the sample.

This TCR derives from a female donor with Graves disease. This specimen was peripheral blood mononuclear cells (PBMCs), taken when the disease was refractory, from a patient treated with antithyroid drugs. The sequence links TRBV28 to TRBJ2-7; the D gene cannot be named for sure. The DNA sequence reads TGTGCCAGCAGTTTCTCCACTTCCTACGAGCAGTACTTC. Protein translation: CASSFSTSYEQYF.